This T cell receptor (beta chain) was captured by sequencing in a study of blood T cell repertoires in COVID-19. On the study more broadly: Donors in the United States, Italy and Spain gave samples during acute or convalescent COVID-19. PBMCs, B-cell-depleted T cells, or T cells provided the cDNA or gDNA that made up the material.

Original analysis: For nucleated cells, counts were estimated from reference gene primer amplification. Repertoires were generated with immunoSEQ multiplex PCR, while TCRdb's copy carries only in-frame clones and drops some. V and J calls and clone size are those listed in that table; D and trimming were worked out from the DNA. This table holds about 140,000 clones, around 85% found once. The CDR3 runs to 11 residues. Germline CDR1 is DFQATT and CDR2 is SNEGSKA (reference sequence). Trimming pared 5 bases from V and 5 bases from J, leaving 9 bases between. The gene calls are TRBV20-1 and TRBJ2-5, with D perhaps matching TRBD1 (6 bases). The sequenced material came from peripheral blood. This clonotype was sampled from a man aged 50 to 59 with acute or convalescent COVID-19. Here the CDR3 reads CSAPQGETQYF. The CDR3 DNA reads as TGCAGTGCTCCCCAGGGGGAGACCCAGTACTTC.